This T cell receptor (beta chain) was identified during a study of blood T cell repertoires in COVID-19. Study-wide context: Acute-phase and convalescent COVID-19 samples originated in the United States, Italy and Spain. T cells, B-cell-depleted T cells, or PBMCs supplied cDNA or gDNA.

Under the authors' procedure: The authors estimated nucleated cell counts from reference gene primer amplification. TCRdb's table, derived via immunoSEQ multiplex PCR, lists solely in-frame clones and lacks some. V and J calls plus clone size are reproduced from that table; the DNA served to infer D and trimming. Of about 110,000 clones listed, 80% to 85% are singletons. This clone turned up a few times. The sample consisted of peripheral blood. The clonotype was recovered from a human donor in a cohort sampled during active COVID-19.

CDR3 amino acids: CASSVTGHLNEQFF. The CDR3 DNA reads TGTGCCAGCAGTGTAACAGGGCATCTCAATGAGCAGTTCTTC. The chain has TRBV25-1 and TRBJ2-1; D possibly corresponds to TRBD1 (6 bases). This CDR3 has 14 amino acids. The V gene's germline CDR1 is MGHDK and CDR2 SYGVNS. V dropped 4 bases and J dropped 6 bases, with 13 bases sitting between them.